This TCR beta chain originates from a study of T cells after yellow fever vaccination. V dropped 5 bases and J dropped 9 bases, with 11 bases sitting between them. The CDR3 covers 11 residues. TCRdb processed the 5' RACE reads anew with MiXCR; each CDR3 protein has one entry. The table has around 330,000 distinct CDR3 sequences, around 4% seen once; the top ten hold 20% to 25%. This clonotype was recorded a few times. The V call is TRBV12-3 or TRBV12-4, the J call TRBJ2-7; D not certain. This specimen consisted of PBMCs, obtained on the day of the yellow fever booster vaccination. This receptor was obtained from a man aged 18 to 29 who received the YFV17D yellow fever vaccine. The DNA for the CDR3 is TGTGCCAGCAGTCCCCCCCCGGGGCAGTACTTC. Translating gives CASSPPPGQYF.